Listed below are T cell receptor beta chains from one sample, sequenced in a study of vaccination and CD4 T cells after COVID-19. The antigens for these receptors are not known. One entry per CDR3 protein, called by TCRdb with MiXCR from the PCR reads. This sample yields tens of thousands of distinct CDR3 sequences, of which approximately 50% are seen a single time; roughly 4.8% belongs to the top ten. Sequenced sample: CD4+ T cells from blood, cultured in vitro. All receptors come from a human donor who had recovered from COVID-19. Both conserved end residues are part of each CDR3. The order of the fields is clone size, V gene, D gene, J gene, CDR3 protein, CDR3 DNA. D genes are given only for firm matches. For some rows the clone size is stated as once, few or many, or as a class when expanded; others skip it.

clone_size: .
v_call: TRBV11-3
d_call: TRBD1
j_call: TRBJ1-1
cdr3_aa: CASSWTGGDTEAFF
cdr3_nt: TGTGCCAGCAGCTGGACAGGGGGGGATACTGAAGCTTTCTTT

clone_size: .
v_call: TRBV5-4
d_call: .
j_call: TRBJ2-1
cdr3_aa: CASSSSRGEGYNEQFF
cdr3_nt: TGTGCCAGCAGCAGCAGCAGGGGCGAGGGATACAATGAGCAGTTCTTC

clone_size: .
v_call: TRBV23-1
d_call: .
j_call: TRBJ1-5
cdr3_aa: CASPPSKGVGQPQHF
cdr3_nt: TGCGCCAGTCCCCCCTCGAAGGGAGTGGGTCAGCCCCAGCATTTT

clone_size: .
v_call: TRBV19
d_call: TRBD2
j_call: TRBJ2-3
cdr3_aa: CASTLAGNQDTQYF
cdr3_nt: TGTGCCAGTACTCTAGCGGGAAATCAAGATACGCAGTATTTT

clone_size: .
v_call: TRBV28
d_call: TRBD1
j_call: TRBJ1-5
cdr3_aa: CASSFSGQARAQHF
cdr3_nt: TGTGCCAGCAGTTTTTCAGGACAGGCCCGAGCCCAGCATTTT

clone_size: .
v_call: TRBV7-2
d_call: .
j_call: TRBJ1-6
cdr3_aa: CASSSIPELTGDSPLHF
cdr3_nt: TGTGCCAGCAGCTCCATCCCTGAGTTAACGGGAGATTCACCCCTCCACTTT

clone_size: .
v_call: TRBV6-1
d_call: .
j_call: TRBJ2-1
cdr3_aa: CASSTGHTYGDEQFF
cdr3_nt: TGTGCCAGCAGTACCGGGCACACTTATGGGGATGAGCAGTTCTTC

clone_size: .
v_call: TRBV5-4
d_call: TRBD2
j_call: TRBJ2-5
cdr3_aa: CASSGGTSGGPQETQYF
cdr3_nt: TGTGCCAGCAGCGGGGGGACTAGCGGGGGCCCTCAAGAGACCCAGTACTTC

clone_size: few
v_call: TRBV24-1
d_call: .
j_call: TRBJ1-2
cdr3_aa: CATSRVGAGRYGYTF
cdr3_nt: TGTGCCACCTCCCGGGTGGGGGCAGGGCGCTATGGCTACACCTTC

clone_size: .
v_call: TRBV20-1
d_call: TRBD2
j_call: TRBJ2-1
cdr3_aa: CSAILAGGVNEQFF
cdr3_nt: TGCAGTGCAATTCTAGCGGGGGGGGTAAATGAGCAGTTCTTC

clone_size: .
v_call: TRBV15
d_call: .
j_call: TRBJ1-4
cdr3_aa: CATTIRGGGATNEKLFF
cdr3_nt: TGTGCCACCACCATTAGGGGGGGCGGAGCAACTAATGAAAAACTGTTTTTT

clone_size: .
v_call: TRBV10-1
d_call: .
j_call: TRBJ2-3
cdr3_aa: CASSEAAASTDTQYF
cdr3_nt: TGCGCCAGCAGTGAGGCGGCAGCTAGCACAGATACGCAGTATTTT

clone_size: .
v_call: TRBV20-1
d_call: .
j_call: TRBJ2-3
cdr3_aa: CSAGGSADTQYF
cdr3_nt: TGCAGTGCTGGAGGATCGGCAGATACGCAGTATTTT

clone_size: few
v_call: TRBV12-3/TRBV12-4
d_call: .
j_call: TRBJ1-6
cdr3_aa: CASSFYKESPLHF
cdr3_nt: TGTGCCAGCAGTTTTTATAAGGAATCACCCCTCCACTTT

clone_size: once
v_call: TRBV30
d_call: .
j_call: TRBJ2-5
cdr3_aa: CAWNGAGVGETQYF
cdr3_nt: TGTGCCTGGAACGGGGCAGGGGTGGGGGAGACCCAGTACTTC

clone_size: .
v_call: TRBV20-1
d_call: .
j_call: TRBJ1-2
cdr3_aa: CSARSGGAYGYTF
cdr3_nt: TGCAGTGCGCGGTCGGGGGGGGCCTATGGCTACACCTTC

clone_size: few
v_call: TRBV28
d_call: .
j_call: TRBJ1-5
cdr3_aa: CASRFEQGQPQHF
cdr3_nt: TGTGCCAGCCGTTTTGAACAGGGCCAGCCCCAGCATTTT

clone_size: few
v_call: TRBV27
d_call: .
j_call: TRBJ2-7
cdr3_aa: CASSSPNVGSHEQYF
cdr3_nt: TGTGCCAGCAGTTCGCCGAATGTCGGCAGCCACGAGCAGTACTTC

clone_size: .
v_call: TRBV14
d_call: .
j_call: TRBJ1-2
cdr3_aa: CASSQDVSGVIGGYTF
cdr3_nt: TGTGCCAGCAGCCAAGACGTCTCGGGGGTGATCGGTGGCTACACCTTC

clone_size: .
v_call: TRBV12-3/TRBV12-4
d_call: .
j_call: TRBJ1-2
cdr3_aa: CASSYDPRTLGYTF
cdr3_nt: TGTGCCAGCAGTTACGACCCGCGTACCCTTGGCTACACCTTC

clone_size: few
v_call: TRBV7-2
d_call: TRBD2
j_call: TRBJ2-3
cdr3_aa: CASSISGVSTDTQYF
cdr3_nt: TGTGCCAGCAGCATCAGCGGGGTCAGCACAGATACGCAGTATTTT

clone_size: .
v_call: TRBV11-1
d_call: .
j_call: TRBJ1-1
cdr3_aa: CASSLGRGWAEAFF
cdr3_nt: TGTGCCAGCAGCTTAGGTCGGGGTTGGGCTGAAGCTTTCTTT

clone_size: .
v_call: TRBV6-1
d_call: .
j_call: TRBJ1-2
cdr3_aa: CASSGGGVYGYTF
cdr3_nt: TGTGCCAGCAGTGGAGGGGGGGTTTATGGCTACACCTTC

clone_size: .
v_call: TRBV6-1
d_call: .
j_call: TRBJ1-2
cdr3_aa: CASSATVLYNYGYTF
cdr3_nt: TGTGCCAGCAGTGCGACAGTACTTTATAACTATGGCTACACCTTC

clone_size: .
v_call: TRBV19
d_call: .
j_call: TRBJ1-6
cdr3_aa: CASSMLTRDAVETPLHF
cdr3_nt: TGTGCCAGTAGTATGCTGACCCGGGACGCTGTGGAGACACCCCTCCACTTT

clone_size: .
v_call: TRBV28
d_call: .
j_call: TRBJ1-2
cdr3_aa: CASSTIEARGYTF
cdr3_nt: TGTGCCAGCAGTACCATTGAAGCGAGGGGCTACACCTTC

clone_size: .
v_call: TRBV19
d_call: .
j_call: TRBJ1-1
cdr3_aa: CASRPNRELEAFF
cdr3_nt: TGTGCCAGTAGACCAAACCGGGAGCTCGAAGCTTTCTTT

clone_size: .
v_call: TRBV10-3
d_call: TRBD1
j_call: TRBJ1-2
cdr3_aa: CAIGRDRDNRDGYTF
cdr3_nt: TGTGCCATCGGGCGGGACAGGGATAATAGGGATGGCTACACCTTC

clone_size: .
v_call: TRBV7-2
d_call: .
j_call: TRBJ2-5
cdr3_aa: CASSFRGPQETQYF
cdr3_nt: TGTGCCAGCAGCTTCCGAGGGCCACAGGAGACCCAGTACTTC

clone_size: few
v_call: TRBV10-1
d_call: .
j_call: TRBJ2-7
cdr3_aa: CASSDTNRVYEQYF
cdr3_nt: TGCGCCAGCAGTGACACGAACAGGGTCTACGAGCAGTACTTC

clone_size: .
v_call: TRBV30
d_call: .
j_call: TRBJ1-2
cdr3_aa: CAWSPLQGPCTF
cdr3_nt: TGTGCCTGGAGTCCCCTGCAGGGACCTTGCACCTTC

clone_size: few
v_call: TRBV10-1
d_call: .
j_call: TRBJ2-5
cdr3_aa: CASSPGDSVWDETQYF
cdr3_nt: TGCGCCAGCAGCCCGGGGGACAGCGTCTGGGACGAGACCCAGTACTTC

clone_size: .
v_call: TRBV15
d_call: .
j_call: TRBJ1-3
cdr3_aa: CATSRDSNPLGGNTIYF
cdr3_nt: TGTGCCACCAGCAGAGATTCCAATCCTTTGGGTGGAAACACCATATATTTT

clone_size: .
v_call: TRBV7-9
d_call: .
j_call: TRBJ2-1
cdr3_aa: CASSRYMEQFF
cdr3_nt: TGTGCCAGCAGCCGTTACATGGAGCAGTTCTTC

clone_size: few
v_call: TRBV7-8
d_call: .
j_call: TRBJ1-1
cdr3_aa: CASSFLSANTEAFF
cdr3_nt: TGTGCCAGCAGCTTTTTATCGGCGAACACTGAAGCTTTCTTT

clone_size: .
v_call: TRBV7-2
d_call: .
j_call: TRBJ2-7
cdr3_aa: CASSLGPRNYEQYF
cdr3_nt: TGTGCCAGCAGCTTAGGACCCCGGAATTACGAGCAGTACTTC

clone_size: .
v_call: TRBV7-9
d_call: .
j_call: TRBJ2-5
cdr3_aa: CASSLVETQYF
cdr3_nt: TGTGCCAGCAGCTTAGTCGAGACCCAGTACTTC

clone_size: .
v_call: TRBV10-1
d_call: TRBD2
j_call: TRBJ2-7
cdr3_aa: CASSPGTSGDYEQYF
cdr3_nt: TGCGCCAGCAGCCCCGGGACTAGCGGCGACTACGAGCAGTACTTC

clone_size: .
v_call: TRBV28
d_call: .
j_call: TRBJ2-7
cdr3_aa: CASSLQVTYEQYF
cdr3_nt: TGTGCCAGCAGTTTACAGGTCACCTACGAGCAGTACTTC

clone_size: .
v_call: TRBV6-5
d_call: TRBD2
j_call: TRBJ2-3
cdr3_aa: CASSYGAGNTDTQYF
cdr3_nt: TGTGCCAGCAGTTATGGAGCGGGAAACACAGATACGCAGTATTTT

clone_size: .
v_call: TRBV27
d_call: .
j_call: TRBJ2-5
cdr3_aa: CASSLISGNAWETQYF
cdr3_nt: TGTGCCAGCAGTTTAATCTCCGGGAATGCGTGGGAGACCCAGTACTTC

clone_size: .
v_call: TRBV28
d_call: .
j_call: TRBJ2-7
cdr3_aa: CASSPQGYLSAEQYF
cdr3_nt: TGTGCCAGCAGTCCTCAGGGGTACCTTTCCGCCGAGCAGTACTTC